These 17 T cell receptor beta chains share one sample of origin, sequenced in a study of shared clonotypes between healthy human individuals. Method: immunoSEQ multiplex PCR; TCRdb's copy keeps in-frame clones and lacks some. The data contain roughly 500,000 clones, around 74% of them seen just once; the ten biggest clones take up roughly 13%. Sequenced input: PBMCs. These receptors were collected from a woman in her thirties or forties in good health. Some clones in this sample may be carry-over from other donors' samples.

This clone was counted only a few times. V is TRBV7-2 and J is TRBJ1-5; D remains unclear. Germline CDR1 and CDR2: SGHTA and FQGNSA. This CDR3 is built from 13 residues. The V and J ends lost 2 bases and 6 bases respectively, with 8 bases between them. The CDR3 DNA sequence: TGTGCCAGCAGCTTATTGGGAGTTCAGCCCCAGCATTTT. Translating it yields CASSLLGVQPQHF.

This chain links TRBV25-1 with TRBJ1-1; no firm D call. There are 11 residues in the CDR3. V gave up 10 bases and J gave up 4 bases, with 10 bases separating them. Germline assignment: CDR1 MGHDK and CDR2 SYGVNS. In DNA form, the CDR3 reads TGTGCCACCTCGATTTCCACTGAAGCTTTCTTT. Translated: CATSISTEAFF.

V and J are TRBV7-2 and TRBJ1-2, with D possibly being TRBD1 (6 bases). The CDR3 has 12 residues. Trimming took 5 bases from V and 5 from J, leaving 9 bases between them. Germline CDR1 reads SGHTA; CDR2 reads FQGNSA. The CDR3 DNA reads as TGTGCCAGCAGCATACAGGGTTATGGCTACACCTTC. Translating gives CASSIQGYGYTF.

This clone was observed many times. V gene TRBV11-2 combines with J gene TRBJ2-7; the D is unclear. Germline-derived CDR1 and CDR2 are SGHAT and FQNNGV. The CDR3 has 15 residues. The V and J ends lost 1 base and 2 bases respectively, with 12 bases between them. CDR3 sequence: CASSLVWDAPYEQYF. In DNA form, the CDR3 reads TGTGCCAGCAGCTTAGTGTGGGATGCCCCCTACGAGCAGTACTTC.

This chain uses TRBV29-1 with TRBJ1-2, with no clear D. Trimming removed 4 bases from V and 8 bases from J, with 14 bases in between. This CDR3 is built from 12 residues. Germline CDR1 SQVTM, CDR2 ANQGSEA. CDR3 region: CSVGDLSYGYTF. CDR3 in DNA: TGCAGCGTTGGGGATTTGAGTTACGGCTACACCTTC.

The V and J genes are TRBV11-1 and TRBJ2-7; 7 bases align to TRBD2. The CDR3 is 16 residues long. Germline V CDR1 and CDR2: SGHAT, FQDESV (reference sequence). Trimming removed 5 bases from V and 3 bases from J; junction bases left unmatched: 13. The CDR3 sequence: CASSHPVSSGNYEQYF. CDR3 nucleotides: TGTGCCAGCAGCCATCCCGTCTCGAGCGGGAACTACGAGCAGTACTTC.

The rearrangement uses TRBV5-4 and TRBJ2-5; D is unclear. Germline V CDR1 and CDR2: SGHNT, YYREEE (reference sequence). The germline V and J ends were trimmed by 4 bases and 12 bases, with 13 bases remaining between them. The CDR3 length is 11 residues. The CDR3, as DNA: TGTGCCAGCAGCCTCCAGGAGCAGGAGTACTTC. It is translated as CASSLQEQEYF.

This clone has a single count. This rearrangement joins TRBV5-8 to TRBJ1-5; TRBD1 might be the D (6 bases). The CDR3 runs to 16 residues. V was trimmed by 4 bases and J by 0 bases, leaving 14 bases between them. From germline, CDR1 is SGHTS and CDR2 YDEGEE. CDR3 coding DNA: TGTGCCAGCAGCGTCGACAGGATGGATAGCAATCAGCCCCAGCATTTT. It codes for CASSVDRMDSNQPQHF. The entire variable domain, with the rest obtained from reference TRBV5-8 and TRBJ1-5, is as follows: EAGVTQSPTHLIKTRGQQATLRCSPISGHTSVYWYQQALGLGLQFLLWYDEGEERNRGNFPPRFSGRQFPNYSSELNVNALELEDSALYLCASSVDRMDSNQPQHFGDGTRLSIL.

In its sample, this clone was seen once. The rearrangement joins TRBV15 to TRBJ1-2; no clear D. Trimming stripped 0 bases from V and 0 bases from J, with 8 bases between. The CDR3 contains 15 residues. Germline lookup yields CDR1 LNHNV and CDR2 YYDKDF (reference sequence). The CDR3 coding sequence is TGTGCCACCAGCAGAGAGGGCGGAGCTAACTATGGCTACACCTTC. Protein sequence: CATSREGGANYGYTF.

As DNA, the CDR3 is TGTGCCAGCAGCTTAGGGACCACGCCTGAAGCTTTCTTT. Amino acid sequence: CASSLGTTPEAFF. The chain joins TRBV7-6 to TRBJ1-1, with D unclear. The ends were cut back, 1 base at V and 6 bases at J, with 9 bases in the middle. The CDR3 spans 13 residues. CDR1 and CDR2 from the germline V gene are SGHVS and FNYEAQ.

This clone was observed a few times. The chain joins TRBV28 to TRBJ1-1, with unresolved D. The CDR3 consists of 11 residues. The V and J ends lost 9 bases and 7 bases respectively, with 12 bases between them. Germline V gene lookup returns CDR1 MDHEN and CDR2 SYDVKM. The CDR3 DNA sequence: TGTGCCAGTGTCCAAACTGGTGAAGCTTTCTTT. Translation gives CASVQTGEAFF.

J is TRBJ2-5 and V is TRBV18, with 7 bases that match TRBD2. V shed 1 base and J 5 bases; nucleotides not matched to a gene: 7. This CDR3 has 15 amino acids. Germline CDR1 reads KGHSH; CDR2 reads LQKENI. This chain's CDR3 is CASSPLNTGGETQYF. CDR3 nucleotide sequence: TGTGCCAGCTCACCACTCAACACCGGGGGGGAGACCCAGTACTTC.

The V call is TRBV28, the J call TRBJ2-7; 7 nucleotides align to TRBD1. This CDR3 comprises 12 residues. From germline, CDR1 is MDHEN and CDR2 SYDVKM. Unmatched junction bases numbered 4, after V lost 7 bases and J lost 4 bases. This CDR3 reads CASTKTGYEQYF. As DNA, the CDR3 is TGTGCCAGCACCAAGACAGGGTACGAGCAGTACTTC. Supplemented by reference TRBV28 and TRBJ2-7, the full variable domain reads DVKVTQSSRYLVKRTGEKVFLECVQDMDHENMFWYRQDPGLGLRLIYFSYDVKMKEKGDIPEGYSVSREKKERFSLILESASTNQTSMYLCASTKTGYEQYFGPGTRLTVT.

The rearrangement joins TRBV5-1 to TRBJ2-7, with D unclear. CDR3 size: 11 residues. V lost 6 bases, J lost 7 bases, and 11 bases lay in between. In germline, CDR1 is SGHRS, CDR2 YFSETQ. DNA of the CDR3: TGCGCCAGCACGGATTTGGGGGAGCAGTACTTC. Translating gives CASTDLGEQYF.

The chain couples TRBV5-4 to TRBJ2-2, with 9 bases aligning to TRBD2. The J segment lost 4 bases and the V segment lost 4 bases, leaving 8 bases of the junction unmatched. The CDR3 loop spans 16 amino acids. Germline V CDR1 and CDR2: SGHNT, YYREEE (reference sequence). CDR3 residues: CASSPRLAAVTGELFF. The CDR3 DNA reads as TGTGCCAGCAGCCCGCGACTAGCGGCAGTCACCGGGGAGCTGTTTTTT.

The chain has TRBV9 and TRBJ2-1, with 7 bases identical to TRBD1. Germline loops: CDR1 SGDLS, CDR2 YYNGEE. CDR3 length equals 15 residues. Trimming cost V 2 bases and J 3 bases; bases outside gene matches: 5. The CDR3 region is CASSVGQDFYNEQFF. CDR3 DNA sequence: TGTGCCAGCAGCGTCGGACAGGATTTCTACAATGAGCAGTTCTTC.

This chain joins TRBV4-2 and TRBJ2-2; D unclear. V lost 3 bases and J 7 bases, leaving 6 bases between the germline ends. The CDR3 length is 12 residues. Germline CDR1 LGHNA, CDR2 YNFKEQ. CDR3 sequence reads: CASSHPVGELFF. As DNA, the CDR3 is TGTGCCAGCAGCCACCCTGTCGGGGAGCTGTTTTTT.